These 2 T cell receptor beta chains were sequenced from one sample in a study of cytomegalovirus exposure and HLA in healthy donors. PCR amplification relied on 60 Vbeta primers (plus 13 Jbeta primers). This table comes from immunoSEQ multiplex PCR, and its TCRdb copy is limited to in-frame clones, with some not included. This table has under 150,000 clones, about 80% appearing once. Source material: PBMCs. These receptors were taken from a male donor in good health and CMV-seropositive.

The CDR3 is CASSVDRNTEAFF. In DNA form, the CDR3 reads TGTGCCAGCAGTGTGGACAGGAACACTGAAGCTTTCTTT. The chain employs TRBV28 and TRBJ1-1; perhaps TRBD1 as D (6 bases). The CDR3 spans 13 residues. The V gene's germline CDR1 is MDHEN and CDR2 SYDVKM. V dropped 5 bases and J dropped 1 base, with 8 bases sitting between them.

The chain uses TRBV5-1 and TRBJ2-3; 9 bases fit TRBD2. The CDR3 runs to 15 residues. V trimming: 3 bases; J trimming: 5 bases; junction bases outside the gene matches: 7. CDR1 SGHRS and CDR2 YFSETQ come from the germline V gene. For the CDR3, the DNA is TGCGCCAGCAGCTACAGGCTAGCGGGGCAAGATACGCAGTATTTT. It is translated as CASSYRLAGQDTQYF.